This T cell receptor (beta chain) emerged from a study of T-cell reconstitution after alpha-beta-depleted transplantation in children. The library targeted TCRbeta and was prepared with unique molecular identifiers. TCRdb fed the PCR reads into MiXCR, producing one record per CDR3 protein. The sample carries 300,000 to 350,000 distinct CDR3 sequences, 20% to 30% recorded once. The source material was PBMCs, mostly from graft donor cells, sampled 180 days after TCRalphabeta/CD19-depleted stem cell transplant. This TCR derives from a male patient aged 10 to 17 who had a stem cell transplant for acute lymphoblastic leukemia, so the T cells may come from the graft donor.

CDR3 region: CASRLTGRAKNIQYF. CDR3 DNA: TGTGCCAGCAGGCTCACGGGGAGGGCCAAAAACATTCAGTACTTC. The V and J genes are TRBV7-9 and TRBJ2-4; weak D call: TRBD2 (6 bases). The V and J ends lost 6 bases and 1 base respectively, with 13 bases between them. CDR3 length equals 15 residues. Per the germline V gene, CDR1 is SEHNR and CDR2 is FQNEAQ (reference sequence).